This T cell receptor (beta chain) was sequenced in a study of blood T cell repertoires in COVID-19. Across the study: Specimens from acute and convalescent COVID-19 originated in the United States, Italy and Spain. Sources were T cells, B-cell-depleted T cells, or PBMCs; the material itself was cDNA or gDNA.

The germline V gene encodes CDR1 ENHRY and CDR2 SYGVKD. The ends were cut back, 6 bases at V and 1 base at J, with 14 bases in the middle. This CDR3 has 15 residues. Original processing notes: Cell counts per sample came from amplifying reference gene primers. Clones were read by immunoSEQ multiplex PCR, and TCRdb kept only the in-frame ones, dropping some. That table is the source of V, J and clone size, and D and trimming were worked out from the DNA. The sample contains around 99,000 clones, about 87% of which appear only once. The chain is built from TRBV10-3 and TRBJ2-3; D call uncertain. This clonotype was obtained from a human donor in a cohort sampled during active COVID-19. Sequenced input: peripheral blood. As DNA, the CDR3 is TGTGCCATCAGAAAAGTGGGCTCGGGCACAGATACGCAGTATTTT. Amino acid sequence: CAIRKVGSGTDTQYF.